These 21 T cell receptor beta chains were sequenced from one sample in a study of OX40 agonist ivuxolimab in advanced cancers. The method was immunoSEQ multiplex PCR; TCRdb's version includes in-frame clones alone and lacks a portion of them. The sample shows about 100,000 clones, approximately 89% of them seen only once. This specimen consisted of CD4+ or CD8+ T cells sorted from blood, obtained in a trial of the OX40 agonist ivuxolimab. All receptors come from an adult with an advanced solid tumor such as melanoma, head and neck, liver or kidney cancer.

J is TRBJ1-1 and V is TRBV6-1, with D hard to call. Germline V gene sequence: CDR1 MNHNS, CDR2 SASEGT. CDR3 size: 14 residues. V lost 1 base and J 3 bases, leaving 9 bases between the germline ends. The CDR3 reads CASSEGWTDTEAFF. CDR3 coding DNA: TGTGCCAGCAGTGAAGGTTGGACGGACACTGAAGCTTTCTTT.

The rearrangement links TRBV18 to TRBJ2-5, with D possibly matching TRBD1 (5 bases). Germline CDR1 KGHSH, CDR2 LQKENI. The CDR3 loop spans 12 amino acids. V lost 6 bases, J lost 4 bases, and 9 bases lay in between. The CDR3 DNA reads as TGTGCCAGCTCGGAAAGGGGAGAGACCCAGTACTTC. As protein: CASSERGETQYF.

The chain employs TRBV5-8 and TRBJ1-5; TRBD1 matches at 7 bases. V trimming: 4 bases; J trimming: 5 bases; junction bases outside the gene matches: 9. Germline values: CDR1 SGHTS, CDR2 YDEGEE. The CDR3 has 15 residues. In DNA form, the CDR3 reads TGTGCCAGCAGCCAGGCGTCAGGGGGGCATCAGCCCCAGCATTTT. Translating it yields CASSQASGGHQPQHF.

This rearrangement joins TRBV7-2 to TRBJ1-5; TRBD1 aligns across 7 bases. The CDR3 has 14 amino acids. Germline loops: CDR1 SGHTA, CDR2 FQGNSA. V shed 1 base and J 7 bases; nucleotides not matched to a gene: 4. Here the CDR3 reads CASSLGQGGQPQHF. Written as DNA, the CDR3 is TGTGCCAGCAGCTTAGGACAGGGAGGACAGCCCCAGCATTTT.

This chain uses TRBV19 with TRBJ1-3; D ambiguous. V was shortened by 5 bases and J by 3 bases, with 11 bases between the two germline ends. This CDR3 spans 14 amino acids. Germline V gene data show CDR1 as LNHDA and CDR2 as SQIVND (reference sequence). CDR3 residues: CASSADLFGNTIYF. The CDR3 bases are TGTGCCAGTAGTGCGGACTTGTTTGGAAACACCATATATTTT. Complete variable domain (other parts from reference TRBV19 and TRBJ1-3): DGGITQSPKYLFRKEGQNVTLSCEQNLNHDAMYWYRQDPGQGLRLIYYSQIVNDFQKGDIAEGYSVSREKKESFPLTVTSAQKNPTAFYLCASSADLFGNTIYFGEGSWLTVV.

V and J are TRBV5-6 and TRBJ2-7, with TRBD2 identical over 12 bases. This CDR3 is built from 15 residues. J was trimmed by 9 bases and V by 4 bases; bases with no gene match: 11. Germline values: CDR1 SGHDT, CDR2 YYEEEE. CDR3 DNA sequence: TGTGCCAGCAGCCGGACTAGCGGGACCATCTTATCGCAGTACTTC. This gives the protein CASSRTSGTILSQYF.

This clone has just one count. The rearrangement joins TRBV6-5 to TRBJ2-5; D call uncertain. Germline V CDR1 and CDR2: MNHEY, SVGAGI. This CDR3 comprises 13 residues. The V gene lost 0 bases and the J gene lost 4 bases, with 6 bases spanning the gap. CDR3 region: CASSYSSRETQYF. CDR3 nucleotides: TGTGCCAGCAGTTACTCGTCTAGAGAGACCCAGTACTTC.

The chain combines TRBV7-8 with TRBJ2-7; 7 positions agree with TRBD2. This CDR3 contains 15 residues. Per germline, CDR1 SGHVS and CDR2 FQNEAQ. The junction had 7 bases not matched to a gene; V was cut back by 3 bases and J by 2 bases. The CDR3 sequence is CASSLGGRPTYEQYF. The CDR3 nucleotides read TGTGCCAGCAGCTTGGGGGGGAGGCCGACCTACGAGCAGTACTTC.

The chain links TRBV7-9 to TRBJ2-5, with TRBD1 matching 8 bases. V trimming: 4 bases; J trimming: 0 bases; junction bases outside the gene matches: 1. Per germline, CDR1 SEHNR and CDR2 FQNEAQ (reference sequence). The CDR3 runs to 14 residues. Written as DNA, the CDR3 is TGTGCCAGCAGCTCGACAGGGGACCAAGAGACCCAGTACTTC. Translated: CASSSTGDQETQYF.

This clone was seen only a few times. The rearrangement links TRBV18 to TRBJ2-7; 9 bases align to TRBD1. The CDR3 consists of 13 residues. Trimming removed 1 base from V and 5 bases from J; junction bases left unmatched: 0. The V gene's germline CDR1 is KGHSH and CDR2 LQKENI. CDR3 in amino acids: CASSPRDRDEQYF. In DNA form, the CDR3 reads TGTGCCAGCTCACCACGGGACAGGGACGAGCAGTACTTC.

The chain links TRBV7-3 to TRBJ2-1, with D perhaps TRBD1 or TRBD2 (5 bases each). Germline values: CDR1 SGHTA, CDR2 FQGTGA. The V end lost 4 bases, the J end lost 9 bases, and 13 bases lay between the germline ends. The CDR3 is 13 amino acids. Written as DNA, the CDR3 is TGTGCCAGCAGCTCGTCTAGTGGGGGTGAGCAGTTCTTC. Encoded protein: CASSSSSGGEQFF.

The V gene is TRBV7-8, the J gene TRBJ2-5; D possibly corresponds to TRBD2 (5 bases). CDR1 and CDR2 from the germline V gene are SGHVS and FQNEAQ. V was pared by 6 bases and J by 4 bases, with 18 bases between. The CDR3 length is 15 residues. CDR3 in amino acids: CASRPGVGISETQYF. CDR3 sequence (DNA): TGTGCCAGCAGACCTGGGGTCGGGATCTCAGAGACCCAGTACTTC.

The chain is built from TRBV28 and TRBJ1-2, with 8 bases aligning to TRBD1. Germline V gene sequence: CDR1 MDHEN, CDR2 SYDVKM. The CDR3 sequence is 15 residues long. The V gene end was trimmed by 6 bases and the J gene end by 7 bases; junction bases not matched to a gene: 13. Here the CDR3 DNA reads TGTGCCAGCAGACTGAACAGGGGGGGCCCGGGTGGCTACACCTTC. It codes for CASRLNRGGPGGYTF.

Points on this clone: The identical CDR3 is also encoded by other nucleotide sequences in the sample. The rearrangement uses TRBV4-3 and TRBJ2-3; 7 bases are shared with TRBD2. The CDR3 runs 16 residues. V gave up 0 bases and J gave up 2 bases; unmatched junction bases: 5. Germline CDR1 reads LGHNA; CDR2 reads YSLEER. CDR3: CASSQDLAGATDTQYF. DNA for the CDR3: TGCGCCAGCAGCCAAGATTTGGCGGGAGCCACAGATACGCAGTATTTT.

The rearrangement links TRBV7-9 to TRBJ2-1; D ambiguous. This CDR3 spans 12 amino acids. Trimming shortened V by 10 bases and J by 8 bases, and 15 bases separated the two germline ends. CDR1 is SEHNR and CDR2 is FQNEAQ in the germline V gene (reference sequence). CDR3 sequence: CATGASGYEQFF. CDR3 bases: TGTGCCACGGGCGCCTCTGGGTATGAGCAGTTCTTC.

The chain has TRBV10-3 and TRBJ2-3; 7 bases line up with TRBD2. V lost 10 bases and J lost 5; bases outside the gene matches: 15. Germline V gives CDR1 ENHRY, CDR2 SYGVKD. The CDR3 extends over 15 amino acids. CDR3: CATSAGAAPEDTQYF. CDR3 bases: TGTGCCACGTCGGCGGGAGCGGCCCCGGAAGATACGCAGTATTTT.

Concerning this clone itself: Other nucleotide sequences from this sample produce the same CDR3. The chain links TRBV7-2 to TRBJ2-7; 10 nucleotides agree with TRBD2. Germline V gene lookup returns CDR1 SGHTA and CDR2 FQGNSA. V lost 2 bases and J lost 0; bases outside the gene matches: 1. The CDR3 covers 15 residues. The chain's CDR3 is CASSLSSGSSYEQYF. CDR3 DNA sequence: TGTGCCAGCAGCTTATCTAGCGGGAGCTCCTACGAGCAGTACTTC. Drawing the rest from reference TRBV7-2 and TRBJ2-7, the complete variable domain is GAGVSQSPSNKVTEKGKDVELRCDPISGHTALYWYRQSLGQGLEFLIYFQGNSAPDKSGLPSDRFSAERTGGSVSTLTIQRTQQEDSAVYLCASSLSSGSSYEQYFGPGTRLTVT.

On this clone itself: Other DNA variants within this sample encode the same CDR3. This rearrangement joins TRBV4-3 to TRBJ2-6, with a tentative D call TRBD2 (6 bases). The CDR3 length is 16 residues. Trimming stripped 0 bases from V and 2 bases from J, with 8 bases between. Looked up from germline, CDR1 is LGHNA and CDR2 is YSLEER. The CDR3 sequence: CASSQDPGAGANVLTF. DNA of the CDR3: TGCGCCAGCAGCCAAGATCCGGGGGCTGGGGCCAACGTCCTGACTTTC.

The V call is TRBV5-1, the J call TRBJ2-1; 12 bases are a match to TRBD2. The CDR3 consists of 17 residues. The J segment lost 8 bases and the V segment lost 4 bases, leaving 13 bases of the junction unmatched. Germline loops: CDR1 SGHRS, CDR2 YFSETQ. CDR3 bases: TGCGCCAGCAGCGAGGGGGCTAGCGGGAGGGCTCTCGATGAGCAGTTCTTC. Amino acids: CASSEGASGRALDEQFF. The full variable domain, completed using reference TRBV5-1 and TRBJ2-1, is KAGVTQTPRYLIKTRGQQVTLSCSPISGHRSVSWYQQTPGQGLQFLFEYFSETQRNKGNFPGRFSGRQFSNSRSEMNVSTLELGDSALYLCASSEGASGRALDEQFFGPGTRLTVL.

The chain links TRBV25-1 to TRBJ2-2; D not certain. CDR1 MGHDK and CDR2 SYGVNS come from the germline V gene. The CDR3 has 15 amino acids. V was clipped by 5 bases and J by 0 bases, with 10 bases between them. CDR3 DNA sequence: TGTGCCAGCAGTCCGATCATACCGAACACCGGGGAGCTGTTTTTT. This encodes CASSPIIPNTGELFF.

The V call is TRBV29-1, the J call TRBJ1-3; tentatively, D is TRBD1 (5 bases). Looked up from germline, CDR1 is SQVTM and CDR2 is ANQGSEA. V was pared by 5 bases and J by 3 bases, with 11 bases between. The CDR3 is 13 residues long. The CDR3 DNA is TGCAGCGTTTCCAGGGACCTTGGAAACACCATATATTTT. This encodes CSVSRDLGNTIYF. Using reference TRBV29-1 and TRBJ1-3 for the parts outside the CDR3, the full variable domain is SAVISQKPSRDICQRGTSLTIQCQVDSQVTMMFWYRQQPGQSLTLIATANQGSEATYESGFVIDKFPISRPNLTFSTLTVSNMSPEDSSIYLCSVSRDLGNTIYFGEGSWLTVV.